This T cell receptor beta chain was found in a study of spatial heterogeneity in lung cancer. Overall study context: Raw sequencing reads included, on average, more than eight appearances of each unique TCR and UMI combination.

This clonotype has only a few counts. The CDR3 is 16 amino acids. The V and J ends lost 6 bases and 0 bases respectively, with 15 bases between them. Germline CDR1 and CDR2: MNHNS and SASEGT. This sample's time point: blood at routine non-recurrence follow-up after resection. Whole RNA, which was extracted from tumor, nontumor lung tissue or frozen PBMC, was sequenced without any cell sorting. Unique molecular identifiers, one per molecule, were present on every TCR cDNA molecule. TCRdb re-called the 5' RACE reads with MiXCR, one entry per CDR3 protein. The sample records roughly 120,000 distinct CDR3 sequences, 9.5% to 14% being singletons.

This specimen was PBMCs, taken at follow-up. The origin of this receptor is a female donor with early-stage non-small cell lung cancer. The chain couples TRBV6-1 to TRBJ2-1, with D possibly being TRBD1 (6 bases). The CDR3 is CASSRMRGNSYNEQFF. The CDR3 nucleotides are TGTGCCAGCAGCCGAATGAGGGGGAACTCCTACAATGAGCAGTTCTTC.